The 9 T cell receptor beta chains listed next were all sequenced from one sample in a study of cytomegalovirus exposure and HLA in healthy donors. Amplification used 60 Vbeta primers and 13 Jbeta primers. Sequencing used immunoSEQ multiplex PCR; TCRdb keeps in-frame clones, though not all of them. The sample contains fewer than 250,000 clones, 75% to 80% of which appear only once. Sequencing was done on a sample of PBMCs. Receptors were obtained from a woman in her 30s in good health and CMV-seropositive.

The V call is TRBV18, the J call TRBJ1-1, with 8 nucleotides matching TRBD1. Germline-derived CDR1 and CDR2 are KGHSH and LQKENI. The CDR3 runs 15 residues. V lost 3 bases, J lost 1 base, and 4 bases stayed unmatched. CDR3 protein: CASSPRDRPNTEAFF. Here the CDR3 DNA reads TGTGCCAGCTCACCGAGGGACAGGCCGAACACTGAAGCTTTCTTT. Full variable domain (remainder filled in from reference TRBV18 and TRBJ1-1): NAGVMQNPRHLVRRRGQEARLRCSPMKGHSHVYWYRQLPEEGLKFMVYLQKENIIDESGMPKERFSAEFPKEGPSILRIQQVVRGDSAAYFCASSPRDRPNTEAFFGQGTRLTVV.

The chain combines TRBV6-6 with TRBJ2-7; D is uncertain. Trimming removed 5 bases at V and 2 bases at J, with 10 bases between. The CDR3 runs 13 residues. Germline CDR1 and CDR2: MNHNY and SVGAGI (reference sequence). The CDR3 region has the DNA TGTGCCAGCAGTCAGACTGGAACCTACGAGCAGTACTTC. It yields the protein CASSQTGTYEQYF.

V usage is TRBV5-6 and J usage is TRBJ1-3, with D unclear. The CDR3 totals 14 residues. From germline, CDR1 is SGHDT and CDR2 YYEEEE. Trimming cost V 10 bases and J 8 bases, with 22 bases left between them. The CDR3: CAPKGLQLRDTIYF. CDR3 bases: TGTGCCCCAAAAGGACTCCAACTGAGGGACACCATATATTTT.

The V gene is TRBV9, the J gene TRBJ2-3, with D possibly TRBD1 on 6 matching bases. Between the trimmed V and J ends, which lost 1 base and 3 bases, there was a span of 18 bases. Germline CDR1 is SGDLS and CDR2 is YYNGEE. The length of the CDR3 is 17 residues. The CDR3 sequence is CASSVTGTPTATDTQYF. DNA for the CDR3: TGTGCCAGCAGCGTAACCGGGACACCTACAGCGACAGATACGCAGTATTTT.

The rearrangement uses TRBV19 and TRBJ2-1; TRBD2 matches at 14 bases. The germline gives CDR1 LNHDA, CDR2 SQIVND (reference sequence). This CDR3 is built from 16 residues. Trimming at V came to 7 bases and at J to 7 bases, leaving 9 bases not matched to a gene. CDR3 region: CASTTSGRVSRNEQFF. CDR3 coding DNA: TGTGCCAGTACGACTAGCGGGAGGGTTTCGAGGAATGAGCAGTTCTTC.

The chain couples TRBV6-1 to TRBJ1-5, with D possibly being TRBD1 (6 bases). In germline, CDR1 is MNHNS, CDR2 SASEGT. There are 14 residues in the CDR3. The CDR3 is CAASRRGLNQPQHF. The CDR3, as DNA: TGTGCGGCGAGTAGGCGGGGGCTTAACCAGCCCCAGCATTTT.

This rearrangement joins TRBV5-1 to TRBJ2-7; tentatively, D is TRBD2 (6 bases). Germline V gene lookup returns CDR1 SGHRS and CDR2 YFSETQ. V dropped 0 bases and J dropped 6 bases, with 16 bases sitting between them. The CDR3 spans 15 residues. The CDR3 DNA is TGCGCCAGCAGCTTGGATCCGGGCACCGGGGGCGAGCAGTACTTC. It specifies CASSLDPGTGGEQYF.

This chain uses TRBV2 with TRBJ2-4, with 10 bases that match TRBD1. Per germline, CDR1 SNHLY and CDR2 FYNNEI. V shed 8 bases and J 5 bases; nucleotides not matched to a gene: 3. The CDR3 is made up of 13 amino acids. CDR3 nucleotides: TGTGCCAGCCGTGGGACAGGGGAAAACATTCAGTACTTC. As protein: CASRGTGENIQYF.

The V call is TRBV9, the J call TRBJ2-7; D not certain. V was shortened by 4 bases and J by 4 bases, with 15 bases between the two germline ends. CDR1 and CDR2 from the germline V gene are SGDLS and YYNGEE. The CDR3 extends over 14 amino acids. The CDR3 is CASSPSGRNYEQYF. CDR3 bases: TGTGCCAGCAGCCCCTCGGGTAGGAATTACGAGCAGTACTTC.